This entry features one TCR beta chain sequence. The target antigen is unknown. The source of the sample is a study of T cell responses to AZD1222 COVID-19 vaccine. About the study: Pooled in the analysis were second doses at about 4 or about 12 weeks. Broader study findings: Nearly half of unique spike-specific TCRs reportedly avoided B.1.351 and B.1.1.7 mutated regions. Among those given AZD1222, only six were seropositive at baseline. Two doses of AZD1222 preceded a rise in Spike-specific TCR breadth and depth.

The CDR3 length is 15 residues. J was trimmed by 1 base and V by 5 bases; bases with no gene match: 7. The V gene's germline CDR1 is SGHRS and CDR2 YFSETQ. Assay used: immunoSEQ multiplex PCR; TCRdb lists only in-frame clones, some missing. The sample yields under 200,000 clones, around 95% seen once. This TCR came from an adult in good health. Sequencing was performed on peripheral blood, taken on day 0 of AZD1222 vaccination. This chain joins TRBV5-1 and TRBJ1-1; 8 bases are shared with TRBD1. The CDR3 sequence: CASSLTGTGNTEAFF. The CDR3 DNA reads TGCGCCAGCAGTCTTACCGGGACAGGGAACACTGAAGCTTTCTTT. The full variable domain, with the rest looked up from reference TRBV5-1 and TRBJ1-1, is KAGVTQTPRYLIKTRGQQVTLSCSPISGHRSVSWYQQTPGQGLQFLFEYFSETQRNKGNFPGRFSGRQFSNSRSEMNVSTLELGDSALYLCASSLTGTGNTEAFFGQGTRLTVV.